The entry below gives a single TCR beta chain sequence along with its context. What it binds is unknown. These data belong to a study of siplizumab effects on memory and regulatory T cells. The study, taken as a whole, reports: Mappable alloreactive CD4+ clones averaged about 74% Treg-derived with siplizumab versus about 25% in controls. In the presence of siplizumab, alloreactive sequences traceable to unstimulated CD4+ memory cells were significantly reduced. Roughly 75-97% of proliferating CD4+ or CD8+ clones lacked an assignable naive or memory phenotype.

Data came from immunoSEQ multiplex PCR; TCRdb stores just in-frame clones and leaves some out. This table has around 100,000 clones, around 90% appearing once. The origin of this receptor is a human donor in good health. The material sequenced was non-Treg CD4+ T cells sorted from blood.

The CDR3 loop reads CASSASQETQYF. In DNA, the CDR3 is TGTGCCAGCAGTGCTAGCCAAGAGACCCAGTACTTC. The chain is built from TRBV2 and TRBJ2-5; D gene unclear. The CDR3 extends over 12 amino acids. CDR1 is SNHLY and CDR2 is FYNNEI in the germline V gene. V lost 4 bases to trimming and J lost 1 base, with 4 bases between them.